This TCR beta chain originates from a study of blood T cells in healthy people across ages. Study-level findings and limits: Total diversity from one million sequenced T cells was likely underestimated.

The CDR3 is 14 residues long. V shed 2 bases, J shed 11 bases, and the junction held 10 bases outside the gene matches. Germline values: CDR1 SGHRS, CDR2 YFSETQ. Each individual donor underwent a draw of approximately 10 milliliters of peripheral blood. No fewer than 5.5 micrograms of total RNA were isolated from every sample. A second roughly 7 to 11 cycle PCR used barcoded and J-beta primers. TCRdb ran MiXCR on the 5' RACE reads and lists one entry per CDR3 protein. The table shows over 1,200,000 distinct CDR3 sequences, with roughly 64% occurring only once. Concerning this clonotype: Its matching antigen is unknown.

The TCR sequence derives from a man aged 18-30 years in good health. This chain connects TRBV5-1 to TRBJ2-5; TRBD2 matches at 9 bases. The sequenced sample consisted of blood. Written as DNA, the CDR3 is TGCGCCAGCAGCTTCCAGCGGGGGGACGATGAGCAGTACTTC. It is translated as CASSFQRGDDEQYF.